Following are 16 T cell receptor beta chains from one sample sequenced in a study of blood T cell repertoires in COVID-19. The table came from immunoSEQ multiplex PCR; TCRdb's copy has only in-frame clones and leaves some out. The table lists under 450,000 clones, 80% to 85% of them singletons. The sequenced material came from PBMCs or T cells enriched from blood (not recorded which). Receptor source: a woman aged 50 to 65 who had recovered from COVID-19.

This clone was recorded only once. This chain links TRBV6-5 with TRBJ1-1; 10 bases map to TRBD1. The CDR3 spans 15 residues. Germline V gives CDR1 MNHEY, CDR2 SVGAGI. V lost 8 bases, J lost 4 bases, and 10 bases stayed unmatched. DNA for the CDR3: TGTGCCAGCTTCCCGGGGGGACAGGGGTTCACTGAAGCTTTCTTT. Its translation is CASFPGGQGFTEAFF.

The chain combines TRBV19 with TRBJ1-1; the match to TRBD1 covers 7 bases. The V gene's germline CDR1 is LNHDA and CDR2 SQIVND (reference sequence). There are 11 residues in the CDR3. The V and J ends lost 6 bases and 11 bases, in that order; junction bases with no gene match: 6. The CDR3 sequence is CASRDRVAAFF. CDR3 nucleotide sequence: TGTGCCAGTAGAGACAGGGTGGCGGCTTTCTTT.

This sequence joins TRBV30 and TRBJ1-6; 7 nucleotides agree with TRBD1. Germline CDR1 is GTSNPN and CDR2 is SVGIG (reference sequence). J was trimmed by 5 bases and V by 4 bases; bases with no gene match: 8. This CDR3 has 15 amino acids. For the CDR3, the DNA is TGTGCCTGGACGATGGGGACAGCTAATAATTCACCCCTCCACTTT. Translating it yields CAWTMGTANNSPLHF. Using reference TRBV30 and TRBJ1-6 for the parts outside the CDR3, the full variable domain is SQTIHQWPATLVQPVGSPLSLECTVEGTSNPNLYWYRQAAGRGLQLLFYSVGIGQISSEVPQNLSASRPQDRQFILSSKKLLLSDSGFYLCAWTMGTANNSPLHFGNGTRLTVT.

The V gene is TRBV19, the J gene TRBJ2-3; D is ambiguous. The CDR3 totals 15 residues. Germline CDR1 and CDR2: LNHDA and SQIVND (reference sequence). Between the trimmed V and J ends, which lost 2 bases and 1 base, there was a span of 10 bases. The CDR3 loop is CASSIFPQGTDTQYF. CDR3 bases: TGTGCCAGTAGTATATTTCCCCAGGGCACAGATACGCAGTATTTT.

The chain links TRBV19 to TRBJ2-7; no reliable D call. The CDR3 extends over 13 amino acids. V lost 0 bases to trimming and J lost 0 bases, with 3 bases between them. The germline gives CDR1 LNHDA, CDR2 SQIVND (reference sequence). DNA for the CDR3: TGTGCCAGTAGTATAGACAACTCCTACGAGCAGTACTTC. Translated: CASSIDNSYEQYF.

This rearrangement joins TRBV5-8 to TRBJ1-5; TRBD1 is a possible D gene (6 bases). The CDR3 sequence is 14 residues long. Trimming removed 2 bases at V and 10 bases at J, with 16 bases between. Germline CDR1 is SGHTS and CDR2 is YDEGEE. CDR3 bases: TGTGCCAGCAGCTTTACGACAGGACTGGGACCCCAGCATTTT. It translates to CASSFTTGLGPQHF.

The chain is built from TRBV7-3 and TRBJ1-2; 9 bases fit TRBD1. Germline values: CDR1 SGHTA, CDR2 FQGTGA. J was trimmed by 7 bases and V by 2 bases; bases with no gene match: 2. The CDR3 sequence is 13 residues long. The CDR3 DNA reads TGTGCCAGCAGCTTACGACAGGGGGGTGGCTACACCTTC. This gives the protein CASSLRQGGGYTF.

The table lists this clone with a count of one. This chain uses TRBV6-5 with TRBJ1-3; D call uncertain. This CDR3 spans 13 amino acids. Trimming stripped 1 base from V and 4 bases from J, with 5 bases between. Germline-derived CDR1 and CDR2 are MNHEY and SVGAGI. The CDR3 bases are TGTGCCAGCAGTTACTTAGAGGGAAACACCATATATTTT. Protein sequence: CASSYLEGNTIYF.

The chain links TRBV24-1 to TRBJ2-5, with 11 bases lining up with TRBD2. This CDR3 spans 16 amino acids. With V trimmed by 4 bases and J by 2 bases, 5 bases remained unmatched. Germline V lookup: CDR1 KGHDR, CDR2 SFDVKD. CDR3 amino acids: CATSEGGLAAQETQYF. Here the CDR3 DNA reads TGTGCCACCAGTGAGGGGGGACTAGCGGCACAAGAGACCCAGTACTTC.

The CDR3 is CASRSLSGANTEAFF. CDR3 DNA sequence: TGTGCCAGCAGAAGCTTGTCAGGGGCGAACACTGAAGCTTTCTTT. The rearrangement joins TRBV11-2 to TRBJ1-1, with D possibly matching TRBD1 (6 bases). Trimming removed 6 bases at V and 1 base at J, with 15 bases between. This CDR3 has 15 amino acids. Germline values: CDR1 SGHAT, CDR2 FQNNGV.

The rearrangement links TRBV6-2 or TRBV6-3 to TRBJ2-1; 10 bases map to TRBD2. Unmatched junction bases numbered 7, after V lost 0 bases and J lost 8 bases. The germline CDR1 and CDR2 sequences are MNHEY and SVGEGT. The CDR3 covers 16 residues. The CDR3 DNA is TGTGCCAGCAGTTACTCGAGAGCGGGGGGGCTATATGAGCAGTTCTTC. Its translation is CASSYSRAGGLYEQFF.

The CDR3 reads CASSHSGFEAFF. The CDR3 DNA reads TGTGCCAGCAGCCACTCGGGATTTGAAGCTTTCTTT. J is TRBJ1-1 and V is TRBV3-1 (or the pseudogene TRBV3-2); D remains unclear. The CDR3 has 12 amino acids. Germline CDR1 reads LGHDT; CDR2 reads YNNKEL (reference sequence). Trimming pared 3 bases from V and 7 bases from J, leaving 9 bases between.

The rearrangement joins TRBV7-9 to TRBJ1-2; D is perhaps TRBD1 (6 bases). Germline V lookup: CDR1 SEHNR, CDR2 FQNEAQ (reference sequence). Deletions cut 5 bases from V and 10 bases from J, with 11 bases between. The CDR3 covers 11 residues. DNA of the CDR3: TGTGCCAGCAGCAAAGGACAGCACTACACCTTC. Its protein is CASSKGQHYTF.

The chain combines TRBV7-3 with TRBJ1-1; 8 bases are a match to TRBD1. The CDR3 spans 15 residues. Germline V lookup: CDR1 SGHTA, CDR2 FQGTGA. The trim removed 0 bases at V and 0 bases at J, leaving 0 bases unmatched. The CDR3 loop is CASSLTGQVNTEAFF. For the CDR3, the DNA is TGTGCCAGCAGCTTAACGGGACAGGTGAACACTGAAGCTTTCTTT. Combining the CDR3 with reference TRBV7-3 and TRBJ1-1 gives the whole variable domain GAGVSQTPSNKVTEKGKYVELRCDPISGHTALYWYRQSLGQGPEFLIYFQGTGAADDSGLPNDRFFAVRPEGSVSTLKIQRTERGDSAVYLCASSLTGQVNTEAFFGQGTRLTVV.

This rearrangement joins TRBV5-4 to TRBJ2-3, with 8 bases identical to TRBD2. The length of the CDR3 is 16 residues. V gave up 0 bases and J gave up 6 bases; unmatched junction bases: 9. Per the germline V gene, CDR1 is SGHNT and CDR2 is YYREEE (reference sequence). In DNA, the CDR3 is TGTGCCAGCAGCTTGGCCGCTCGGGGGGGCCGGGATACGCAGTATTTT. This sequence encodes CASSLAARGGRDTQYF.

V usage is TRBV21-1 and J usage is TRBJ2-7; the table's D gene call, TRBD1, was not cross checked with the DNA. TRBV21-1 is a listed pseudogene. This CDR3 has 16 amino acids. CDR3 protein: CASSKDSRDRPHEQYF. DNA for the CDR3: TGTGCCAGCAGCAAAGACTCGCGGGACAGGCCCCACGAGCAGTACTTC.